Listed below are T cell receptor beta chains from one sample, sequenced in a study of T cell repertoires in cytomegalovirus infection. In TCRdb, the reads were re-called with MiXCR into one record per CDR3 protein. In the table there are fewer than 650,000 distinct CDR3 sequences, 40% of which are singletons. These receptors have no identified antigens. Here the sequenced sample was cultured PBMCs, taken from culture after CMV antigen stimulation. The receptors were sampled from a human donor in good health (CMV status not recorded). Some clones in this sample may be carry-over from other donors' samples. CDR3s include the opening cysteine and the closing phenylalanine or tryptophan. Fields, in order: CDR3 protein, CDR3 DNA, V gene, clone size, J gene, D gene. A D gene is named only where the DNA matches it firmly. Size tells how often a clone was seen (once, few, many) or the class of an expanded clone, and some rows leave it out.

CDR3aa: CASSPLNLQETQYF
CDR3nt: TGTGCCAGCAGCCCCCTAAACCTCCAAGAGACCCAGTACTTC
v_gene: TRBV7-2
abundance: few
j_gene: TRBJ2-5
d_gene: .

CDR3aa: CASSTDGGRKEYF
CDR3nt: TGTGCCAGCAGCACGGACGGGGGCCGCAAGGAGTATTTT
v_gene: TRBV7-2
abundance: few
j_gene: TRBJ2-3
d_gene: .

CDR3aa: CASSLNSMNTEAFF
CDR3nt: TGTGCCAGCAGCTTAAACAGCATGAACACTGAAGCTTTCTTT
v_gene: TRBV7-2
abundance: .
j_gene: TRBJ1-1
d_gene: .

CDR3aa: CASTGGGNNQPQHF
CDR3nt: TGTGCCAGCACCGGGGGTGGGAACAATCAGCCCCAGCATTTT
v_gene: TRBV6-1
abundance: few
j_gene: TRBJ1-5
d_gene: .

CDR3aa: CASRLGTSGRRAYEQYF
CDR3nt: TGTGCCAGCAGGCTCGGGACTAGCGGGCGTAGAGCCTACGAGCAGTACTTC
v_gene: TRBV2
abundance: once
j_gene: TRBJ2-7
d_gene: TRBD2

CDR3aa: CASSLGGTGGDPTDTQYF
CDR3nt: TGTGCCAGCAGCTTAGGCGGGACAGGGGGCGACCCCACAGATACGCAGTATTTT
v_gene: TRBV11-2
abundance: .
j_gene: TRBJ2-3
d_gene: TRBD1

CDR3aa: CSARGYNEQFF
CDR3nt: TGCAGTGCTAGAGGGTACAATGAGCAGTTCTTC
v_gene: TRBV20-1
abundance: few
j_gene: TRBJ2-1
d_gene: .

CDR3aa: CASSYSGALQETQYF
CDR3nt: TGTGCCAGCAGTTACTCGGGAGCACTTCAAGAGACCCAGTACTTC
v_gene: TRBV6-5
abundance: few
j_gene: TRBJ2-5
d_gene: .

CDR3aa: CASSDGVAKNIQYF
CDR3nt: TGTGCCAGCAGTGACGGGGTGGCCAAAAACATTCAGTACTTC
v_gene: TRBV2
abundance: .
j_gene: TRBJ2-4
d_gene: .

CDR3aa: CASSDLGQGQETQYF
CDR3nt: TGTGCCAGCAGTGATTTGGGACAGGGCCAAGAGACCCAGTACTTC
v_gene: TRBV25-1
abundance: .
j_gene: TRBJ2-5
d_gene: TRBD1

CDR3aa: CASSQDVGQGAGGYTF
CDR3nt: TGCGCCAGCAGCCAAGATGTCGGGCAGGGGGCTGGTGGCTACACCTTC
v_gene: TRBV4-3
abundance: few
j_gene: TRBJ1-2
d_gene: TRBD1

CDR3aa: CASSVGGMARDTQYF
CDR3nt: TGTGCCAGCAGCGTTGGGGGGATGGCACGGGATACGCAGTATTTT
v_gene: TRBV9
abundance: .
j_gene: TRBJ2-3
d_gene: .

CDR3aa: CATQEGSYSNQPQHF
CDR3nt: TGTGCCACCCAAGAGGGGTCCTATAGCAATCAGCCCCAGCATTTT
v_gene: TRBV19
abundance: few
j_gene: TRBJ1-5
d_gene: .

CDR3aa: CASSRRSVATNEKLFF
CDR3nt: TGTGCCAGCAGCCGACGGTCAGTCGCAACTAATGAAAAACTGTTTTTT
v_gene: TRBV11-2
abundance: few
j_gene: TRBJ1-4
d_gene: .

CDR3aa: CASRRGSYNSPLHF
CDR3nt: TGTGCCAGCAGGAGGGGCTCCTATAATTCACCCCTCCACTTT
v_gene: TRBV27
abundance: .
j_gene: TRBJ1-6
d_gene: .

CDR3aa: CASSLVRRGQLEETQYF
CDR3nt: TGTGCCAGCAGCTTAGTGAGGAGGGGCCAATTGGAAGAGACCCAGTACTTC
v_gene: TRBV7-6
abundance: .
j_gene: TRBJ2-5
d_gene: .

CDR3aa: CASSVGQYYEQYF
CDR3nt: TGTGCCAGCAGTGTCGGACAGTACTACGAGCAGTACTTC
v_gene: TRBV2
abundance: .
j_gene: TRBJ2-7
d_gene: .

CDR3aa: CATSRDGQSYEQYF
CDR3nt: TGTGCCACCAGCAGAGACGGGCAGTCCTACGAGCAGTACTTC
v_gene: TRBV15
abundance: .
j_gene: TRBJ2-7
d_gene: .

CDR3aa: CASSFSGTTNTGELFF
CDR3nt: TGTGCCAGCAGCTTTTCCGGGACAACGAACACCGGGGAGCTGTTTTTT
v_gene: TRBV7-2
abundance: many
j_gene: TRBJ2-2
d_gene: .

CDR3aa: CSARVTGSSIYNEQFF
CDR3nt: TGCAGTGCTAGAGTCACAGGTTCTTCTATTTACAATGAGCAGTTCTTC
v_gene: TRBV20-1
abundance: few
j_gene: TRBJ2-1
d_gene: .

CDR3aa: CASSPPGTGDDTQYF
CDR3nt: TGTGCCAGCAGTCCCCCCGGGACTGGGGATGATACGCAGTATTTT
v_gene: TRBV12-3/TRBV12-4
abundance: few
j_gene: TRBJ2-3
d_gene: .

CDR3aa: CASSKGRRDSYGYTF
CDR3nt: TGTGCCAGCTCCAAAGGGAGAAGGGACTCGTATGGCTACACCTTC
v_gene: TRBV7-2
abundance: few
j_gene: TRBJ1-2
d_gene: .

CDR3aa: CASSLDLTSGSQAKNIQYF
CDR3nt: TGTGCCAGCAGCTTAGATCTGACTAGCGGGAGTCAAGCCAAAAACATTCAGTACTTC
v_gene: TRBV7-9
abundance: .
j_gene: TRBJ2-4
d_gene: TRBD2

CDR3aa: CASSLAGLVGTGELFF
CDR3nt: TGTGCCAGCAGCCTAGCAGGACTAGTAGGCACCGGGGAGCTGTTTTTT
v_gene: TRBV7-2
abundance: .
j_gene: TRBJ2-2
d_gene: TRBD2

CDR3aa: CASSSPGLEDEQFF
CDR3nt: TGTGCCAGCAGTTCGCCCGGACTAGAGGATGAGCAGTTCTTC
v_gene: TRBV6-2/TRBV6-3
abundance: .
j_gene: TRBJ2-1
d_gene: TRBD2

CDR3aa: CASSLSPVRTYEQYF
CDR3nt: TGTGCCAGCAGTTTATCCCCAGTGAGGACCTACGAGCAGTACTTC
v_gene: TRBV28
abundance: .
j_gene: TRBJ2-7
d_gene: .

CDR3aa: CASSRSSAVYTDTQYF
CDR3nt: TGTGCCAGCAGCCGGTCGTCAGCGGTCTACACAGATACGCAGTATTTT
v_gene: TRBV7-2
abundance: .
j_gene: TRBJ2-3
d_gene: .

CDR3aa: CASSDPLAGGPGELFF
CDR3nt: TGTGCCAGCAGTGACCCACTAGCGGGGGGGCCCGGGGAGCTGTTTTTT
v_gene: TRBV27
abundance: once
j_gene: TRBJ2-2
d_gene: TRBD2

CDR3aa: CASVPRRPEQFF
CDR3nt: TGTGCCAGCGTCCCTCGACGTCCTGAGCAGTTCTTC
v_gene: TRBV12-3/TRBV12-4
abundance: few
j_gene: TRBJ2-1
d_gene: .

CDR3aa: CASSPTGGEQFF
CDR3nt: TGTGCCAGTAGTCCAACAGGGGGAGAGCAGTTCTTC
v_gene: TRBV19
abundance: few
j_gene: TRBJ2-1
d_gene: TRBD1

CDR3aa: CASSLGGNYEKLFF
CDR3nt: TGTGCCAGCAGTTTAGGGGGGAACTATGAAAAACTGTTTTTT
v_gene: TRBV27
abundance: few
j_gene: TRBJ1-4
d_gene: .

CDR3aa: CASSLGGWTDEAFF
CDR3nt: TGTGCCAGCAGCTTAGGAGGGTGGACAGATGAAGCTTTCTTT
v_gene: TRBV7-8
abundance: many
j_gene: TRBJ1-1
d_gene: .

CDR3aa: CASSLVGQGATDTQYF
CDR3nt: TGTGCCAGCAGCTTAGTGGGACAGGGGGCCACAGATACGCAGTATTTT
v_gene: TRBV7-2
abundance: few
j_gene: TRBJ2-3
d_gene: TRBD1

CDR3aa: CASSLLPGQAKIRGYGYTF
CDR3nt: TGTGCCAGCAGCTTATTACCGGGACAAGCAAAGATAAGGGGCTATGGCTACACCTTC
v_gene: TRBV7-6
abundance: .
j_gene: TRBJ1-2
d_gene: .

CDR3aa: CASSRSLKRATNEKLFF
CDR3nt: TGTGCCAGTAGTAGGAGCCTCAAAAGGGCAACTAATGAAAAACTGTTTTTT
v_gene: TRBV19
abundance: .
j_gene: TRBJ1-4
d_gene: .

CDR3aa: CASSSNRESPLHF
CDR3nt: TGTGCCAGCAGCTCCAACAGGGAATCACCCCTCCACTTT
v_gene: TRBV5-6
abundance: .
j_gene: TRBJ1-6
d_gene: .

CDR3aa: CASSLAPGEAFF
CDR3nt: TGTGCCAGCAGCTTAGCGCCCGGGGAAGCTTTCTTT
v_gene: TRBV7-9
abundance: .
j_gene: TRBJ1-1
d_gene: .

CDR3aa: CASSLAIAARDTGELFF
CDR3nt: TGTGCCAGCAGCTTAGCTATAGCGGCTAGGGACACCGGGGAGCTGTTTTTT
v_gene: TRBV7-6
abundance: few
j_gene: TRBJ2-2
d_gene: .

CDR3aa: CASSSRWSGRNQLFF
CDR3nt: TGTGCCAGCAGCTCCCGGTGGTCCGGGAGAAATCAGCTGTTTTTT
v_gene: TRBV7-8
abundance: few
j_gene: TRBJ2-2
d_gene: .

CDR3aa: CASSLDAVREKLFF
CDR3nt: TGTGCCAGTAGTCTAGATGCGGTACGCGAAAAACTGTTTTTT
v_gene: TRBV19
abundance: .
j_gene: TRBJ1-4
d_gene: .

CDR3aa: CAISESNPPTDTQYF
CDR3nt: TGTGCCATCAGTGAGTCGAATCCCCCCACAGATACGCAGTATTTT
v_gene: TRBV10-3
abundance: .
j_gene: TRBJ2-3
d_gene: .

CDR3aa: CASSVSGGNNEQFF
CDR3nt: TGTGCCAGCAGCGTAAGCGGGGGGAACAATGAGCAGTTCTTC
v_gene: TRBV9
abundance: .
j_gene: TRBJ2-1
d_gene: TRBD2

CDR3aa: CASSLADPSWFNEQFF
CDR3nt: TGTGCCAGCAGCTTAGCGGATCCATCCTGGTTCAATGAGCAGTTCTTC
v_gene: TRBV7-6
abundance: few
j_gene: TRBJ2-1
d_gene: .

CDR3aa: CASSLGFGRNEQFF
CDR3nt: TGCGCCAGCAGCTTAGGCTTCGGGCGGAATGAGCAGTTCTTC
v_gene: TRBV5-1
abundance: .
j_gene: TRBJ2-1
d_gene: .

CDR3aa: CASTPGPYSNQPQHF
CDR3nt: TGTGCCAGCACCCCCGGGCCCTATAGCAATCAGCCCCAGCATTTT
v_gene: TRBV7-2
abundance: few
j_gene: TRBJ1-5
d_gene: .

CDR3aa: CASRDWRTQHF
CDR3nt: TGTGCCAGCAGGGATTGGAGAACCCAGCATTTT
v_gene: TRBV28
abundance: .
j_gene: TRBJ1-5
d_gene: .

CDR3aa: CASSSLNRGSGNTIYF
CDR3nt: TGTGCCAGCAGCAGTCTCAATCGTGGCTCTGGAAACACCATATATTTT
v_gene: TRBV7-9
abundance: few
j_gene: TRBJ1-3
d_gene: .

CDR3aa: CSAYHGLGSHEQYF
CDR3nt: TGCAGTGCTTACCACGGGCTGGGTTCCCACGAGCAGTACTTC
v_gene: TRBV20-1
abundance: .
j_gene: TRBJ2-7
d_gene: .

CDR3aa: CASTARTGGPYTADTQYF
CDR3nt: TGTGCCAGCACCGCCCGGACAGGGGGCCCCTACACCGCAGATACGCAGTATTTT
v_gene: TRBV27
abundance: .
j_gene: TRBJ2-3
d_gene: TRBD1

CDR3aa: CASSIWGAKNIQYF
CDR3nt: TGTGCCAGTAGTATTTGGGGAGCCAAAAACATTCAGTACTTC
v_gene: TRBV19
abundance: once
j_gene: TRBJ2-4
d_gene: .

CDR3aa: CASGPRGNTGELFF
CDR3nt: TGTGCCAGCGGCCCGCGGGGGAACACCGGGGAGCTGTTTTTT
v_gene: TRBV5-4
abundance: .
j_gene: TRBJ2-2
d_gene: .

CDR3aa: CASSSELWGYTF
CDR3nt: TGTGCCAGCAGCTCGGAGCTTTGGGGCTACACCTTC
v_gene: TRBV6-1
abundance: few
j_gene: TRBJ1-2
d_gene: .

CDR3aa: CSEYDGTDTQYF
CDR3nt: TGCAGCGAATACGATGGAACAGATACGCAGTATTTT
v_gene: TRBV29-1
abundance: .
j_gene: TRBJ2-3
d_gene: .

CDR3aa: CASSFLGQGERAFF
CDR3nt: TGTGCCAGCAGCTTTCTCGGACAGGGAGAACGGGCTTTCTTT
v_gene: TRBV7-2
abundance: many
j_gene: TRBJ1-1
d_gene: TRBD1

CDR3aa: CASSPRRTSTDTQYF
CDR3nt: TGTGCCAGCAGCCCGAGGAGAACTAGCACAGATACGCAGTATTTT
v_gene: TRBV7-8
abundance: many
j_gene: TRBJ2-3
d_gene: .